The entry that follows covers one TCR beta chain sequence. This sample was taken from a study of radiotherapy plus CTLA-4 blockade in lung cancer. Method: immunoSEQ multiplex PCR; TCRdb's copy keeps in-frame clones and lacks some. The repertoire holds fewer than 65,000 clones, with about four fifths as singletons. The V segment lost 4 bases and the J segment 5 bases; nucleotides outside the gene matches: 8. The CDR3 length is 14 residues. Germline values: CDR1 SGHRS, CDR2 YFSETQ. Sequenced here: peripheral blood, sampled from a patient treated with radiotherapy plus ipilimumab. The chain is built from TRBV5-1 and TRBJ2-5, with 7 bases matching TRBD1. This sequence was found in a human donor with non-small cell lung cancer who had a complete response to radiotherapy plus ipilimumab. The CDR3, as DNA: TGCGCCAGCAGCGCCGGGACAGTTGCCGAGACCCAGTACTTC. Translated, it gives CASSAGTVAETQYF.